This entry lists 24 T cell receptor beta chains sequenced from one sample in a study of CD8 T cell repertoires and HIV-1 epitope variants. The protocol was immunoSEQ multiplex PCR, while the TCRdb copy is restricted to in-frame clones and leaves out a portion. The table records more than 2,500 clones, under 85% of them present only once. Their target antigens are unknown. Specimen: cultured CD8+ T cells derived from PBMCs. The source is a male donor with HIV.

The chain recombines TRBV2 with TRBJ2-7, with D unclear. The CDR3 runs to 14 residues. CDR1 and CDR2 (germline): SNHLY, FYNNEI. Trimming removed 3 bases at V and 3 bases at J, with 12 bases between. CDR3 in amino acids: CASSDELEIYEQYF. The CDR3 coding sequence is TGTGCCAGCAGTGACGAGCTCGAGATCTACGAGCAGTACTTC.

This clone was seen just once. This chain uses TRBV5-6 with TRBJ2-7; 8 positions agree with TRBD1. The germline V gene has CDR1 SGHDT and CDR2 YYEEEE. The junction had 12 bases not matched to a gene; V was cut back by 3 bases and J by 4 bases. The CDR3 contains 16 residues. DNA for the CDR3: TGTGCCAGCAGCTGGCAGTCGACCAGGGGGCTATACGAGCAGTACTTC. It specifies CASSWQSTRGLYEQYF.

CDR3 DNA sequence: TGTGCCAGCAGTTTAGGCGGGGCCACCGGGGAGCTGTTTTTT. Its protein is CASSLGGATGELFF. The chain carries TRBV28 and TRBJ2-2, with D possibly TRBD2 on 6 matching bases. The ends were cut back, 2 bases at V and 4 bases at J, with 8 bases in the middle. The CDR3 consists of 14 residues. From germline, CDR1 is MDHEN and CDR2 SYDVKM.

The chain recombines TRBV5-1 with TRBJ2-1, with D perhaps matching TRBD2 (6 bases). The germline V and J ends were trimmed by 0 bases and 11 bases, with 12 bases remaining between them. The CDR3 runs to 13 residues. The germline V gene has CDR1 SGHRS and CDR2 YFSETQ. The CDR3 region is CASSLGEAIKQFF. As DNA, the CDR3 is TGCGCCAGCAGCTTGGGGGAGGCCATCAAGCAGTTCTTC.

This clone was seen once. CDR3 protein: CASLASMGGTDTQYF. As DNA, the CDR3 is TGTGCCAGCTTAGCCTCCATGGGGGGGACAGATACGCAGTATTTT. V gene TRBV2 combines with J gene TRBJ2-3; 7 bases line up with TRBD2. With 8 bases clipped from V and 3 bases from J, the junction kept 11 bases outside the gene matches. Germline V gene sequence: CDR1 SNHLY, CDR2 FYNNEI. The CDR3 loop spans 15 amino acids.

The chain uses TRBV7-9 and TRBJ2-7; D may be TRBD2 (5 bases). Germline V CDR1 and CDR2: SEHNR, FQNEAQ (reference sequence). V gave up 7 bases and J gave up 3 bases, with 16 bases separating them. CDR3 length equals 14 residues. The CDR3 DNA reads TGTGCCAGCACCGAGGGCAGCGAGGGCTACGAGCAGTACTTC. It encodes CASTEGSEGYEQYF.

The chain links TRBV11-1 to TRBJ1-1; 9 nucleotides match TRBD1. The germline gives CDR1 SGHAT, CDR2 FQDESV (reference sequence). After removal of 5 bases from V and 5 bases from J, the junction contained 3 bases not matched to a gene. There are 13 residues in the CDR3. DNA of the CDR3: TGTGCCAGCAGCCTGGGACAGGGAACTGAAGCTTTCTTT. Translated, it gives CASSLGQGTEAFF.

The rearrangement links TRBV5-1 to TRBJ1-4; 10 nucleotides line up with TRBD1. CDR3 length: 15 amino acids. The germline V gene has CDR1 SGHRS and CDR2 YFSETQ. The ends lost 3 bases at V and 6 bases at J; junction bases unmatched: 5. The CDR3 region has the DNA TGCGCCAGCAGCTGGTTTGGGACAGGGGATGAAAAACTGTTTTTT. It codes for CASSWFGTGDEKLFF.

Concerning this clone: Germline and junction disagree at one end, which may indicate a read error. CDR3 loop: CAISVAGQGFF. The CDR3 region has the DNA TGTGCCATCAGTGTGGCGGGACAGGGGTTCTTC. This chain connects TRBV10-3 to TRBJ1-2; 10 bases agree with TRBD1. This CDR3 spans 11 amino acids. CDR1 and CDR2 (germline): ENHRY, SYGVKD.

V and J are TRBV9 and TRBJ2-5; D perhaps matches TRBD1 (5 bases). Germline V gene sequence: CDR1 SGDLS, CDR2 YYNGEE. Trimming took 4 bases from V and 2 from J, leaving 9 bases between them. The length of the CDR3 is 13 residues. The CDR3 loop is CASSTGQQETQYF. The CDR3 DNA reads as TGTGCCAGCAGCACAGGACAACAAGAGACCCAGTACTTC.

This CDR3 is CASSFGQGGTDTQYF. DNA for the CDR3: TGCGCCAGCAGCTTTGGACAGGGAGGCACAGATACGCAGTATTTT. The rearrangement uses TRBV5-1 and TRBJ2-3, with 8 bases identical to TRBD1. Trimming took 2 bases from V and 1 from J; bases not matched to a gene: 3. The V gene's germline CDR1 is SGHRS and CDR2 YFSETQ. CDR3 size: 15 residues. The whole variable domain, remainder taken from reference TRBV5-1 and TRBJ2-3, is KAGVTQTPRYLIKTRGQQVTLSCSPISGHRSVSWYQQTPGQGLQFLFEYFSETQRNKGNFPGRFSGRQFSNSRSEMNVSTLELGDSALYLCASSFGQGGTDTQYFGPGTRLTVL.

This clone showed up just a few times. The chain couples TRBV2 to TRBJ2-1; TRBD1 matches 8 bases. CDR1 and CDR2 (germline): SNHLY, FYNNEI. With V trimmed by 8 bases and J by 7 bases, 7 bases remained unmatched. This CDR3 contains 13 residues. Written as DNA, the CDR3 is TGTGCCAGCGGGCAGGGGGCGCATAATGAGCAGTTCTTC. It codes for CASGQGAHNEQFF.

J is TRBJ1-1 and V is TRBV4-1; D is ambiguous. Germline lookup yields CDR1 MGHRA and CDR2 YSYEKL. Trimming stripped 4 bases from V and 0 bases from J, with 12 bases between. There are 15 residues in the CDR3. CDR3 sequence reads: CASSRLTGLNTEAFF. DNA of the CDR3: TGCGCCAGCAGCCGTCTCACGGGGTTGAACACTGAAGCTTTCTTT.

The chain uses TRBV28 and TRBJ2-7; D might be TRBD1 (6 bases). V lost 5 bases and J lost 4, with 9 bases in between. Germline V gives CDR1 MDHEN, CDR2 SYDVKM. This CDR3 has 12 amino acids. The chain's CDR3 is CASSRTVYEQYF. The DNA for the CDR3 is TGTGCCAGCAGTCGGACAGTATACGAGCAGTACTTC.

The CDR3 region is CASSESPGLGLNEQFF. The CDR3 DNA reads TGTGCCAGCAGCGAGAGCCCTGGACTAGGGCTCAATGAGCAGTTCTTC. V gene TRBV5-8 combines with J gene TRBJ2-1, with TRBD2 matching 7 bases. Germline V CDR1 and CDR2: SGHTS, YDEGEE. The ends lost 4 bases at V and 6 bases at J; junction bases unmatched: 13. CDR3 size: 16 residues.

The CDR3 DNA follows: TGCGCCAGCAGCTTGGAGCCCAAGAATGAGCAGTTCTTC. This encodes CASSLEPKNEQFF. The V and J genes are TRBV5-1 and TRBJ2-1; no reliable D call. Per the germline V gene, CDR1 is SGHRS and CDR2 is YFSETQ. This CDR3 has 13 residues. The ends were cut back, 0 bases at V and 7 bases at J, with 8 bases in the middle.

The rearrangement links TRBV28 to TRBJ2-5; D is uncertain. The length of the CDR3 is 13 residues. The V gene's germline CDR1 is MDHEN and CDR2 SYDVKM. Trimming removed 5 bases from V and 5 bases from J, with 12 bases in between. In DNA, the CDR3 is TGTGCCAGCAGTCCCTTGGAGCTGGAGACCCAGTACTTC. Its translation is CASSPLELETQYF. Filled out from reference TRBV28 and TRBJ2-5, the complete variable domain reads DVKVTQSSRYLVKRTGEKVFLECVQDMDHENMFWYRQDPGLGLRLIYFSYDVKMKEKGDIPEGYSVSREKKERFSLILESASTNQTSMYLCASSPLELETQYFGPGTRLLVL.

The rearrangement links TRBV2 to TRBJ2-1; D remains ambiguous. The ends were cut back, 7 bases at V and 5 bases at J, with 15 bases in the middle. The length of the CDR3 is 14 residues. Germline V gives CDR1 SNHLY, CDR2 FYNNEI. CDR3 amino acids: CASTRRVFDNEQFF. CDR3 DNA: TGTGCCAGCACTAGACGGGTTTTCGACAATGAGCAGTTCTTC.

This chain links TRBV5-1 with TRBJ1-1, with 9 bases identical to TRBD1. Trimming took 2 bases from V and 4 from J; bases not matched to a gene: 9. The germline gives CDR1 SGHRS, CDR2 YFSETQ. There are 16 residues in the CDR3. The CDR3 protein is CASSLIRQGGSTEAFF. CDR3 in DNA: TGCGCCAGCAGCTTAATCCGACAGGGGGGGAGCACTGAAGCTTTCTTT. Complete variable domain (other parts from reference TRBV5-1 and TRBJ1-1): KAGVTQTPRYLIKTRGQQVTLSCSPISGHRSVSWYQQTPGQGLQFLFEYFSETQRNKGNFPGRFSGRQFSNSRSEMNVSTLELGDSALYLCASSLIRQGGSTEAFFGQGTRLTVV.

The rearrangement joins TRBV7-3 to TRBJ2-7; the match to TRBD1 covers 7 bases. Germline CDR1 reads SGHTA; CDR2 reads FQGTGA. Unmatched junction bases numbered 9, after V lost 3 bases and J lost 7 bases. The CDR3 contains 14 residues. The CDR3 nucleotides read TGTGCCAGCAGCTTGGGACAGTACCTTCGTGAGCAGTACTTC. It is translated as CASSLGQYLREQYF.

The chain uses TRBV7-9 and TRBJ2-7; D unresolved. There are 15 residues in the CDR3. V was cut by 1 base and J by 5 bases, with 15 bases left in between. CDR1 and CDR2 from the germline V gene are SEHNR and FQNEAQ (reference sequence). The DNA for the CDR3 is TGTGCCAGCAGCTTAGTCGATGACCCCATCCACGAGCAGTACTTC. Protein sequence: CASSLVDDPIHEQYF. The full variable domain, in which reference TRBV7-9 and TRBJ2-7 provide the parts outside the CDR3, is DTGVSQNPRHKITKRGQNVTFRCDPISEHNRLYWYRQTLGQGPEFLTYFQNEAQLEKSRLLSDRFSAERPKGSFSTLEIQRTEQGDSAMYLCASSLVDDPIHEQYFGPGTRLTVT.

This chain links TRBV5-4 with TRBJ2-7, with a weak D call TRBD1 (5 bases). CDR3 length equals 14 residues. From germline, CDR1 is SGHNT and CDR2 YYREEE (reference sequence). V was shortened by 4 bases and J by 2 bases, with 13 bases between the two germline ends. CDR3 sequence: CASSDSTVTYEQYF. The CDR3 nucleotides are TGTGCCAGCAGCGACTCGACAGTTACCTACGAGCAGTACTTC.

This clone was seen only a few times. The genes are TRBV2 and TRBJ2-5; D remains unclear. Trimming left V 7 bases short and J 5 bases short, with 11 bases between. The CDR3 consists of 12 residues. The V gene's germline CDR1 is SNHLY and CDR2 FYNNEI. CDR3: CASIGDGETQYF. CDR3 in DNA: TGTGCCAGCATTGGAGATGGGGAGACCCAGTACTTC.

V usage is TRBV7-2 and J usage is TRBJ1-2; the D gene is possibly TRBD1 (5 bases). CDR3 length: 16 residues. V gave up 1 base and J gave up 1 base, with 13 bases separating them. CDR1 SGHTA and CDR2 FQGNSA come from the germline V gene. CDR3 region: CASSLVSGAYNYGYTF. As DNA, the CDR3 is TGTGCCAGCAGCTTAGTCTCCGGGGCCTATAACTATGGCTACACCTTC.